This passage covers 14 T cell receptor beta chains from one sample sequenced in a study of cytomegalovirus exposure and HLA in healthy donors. PCR was performed using 60 Vbeta and 13 Jbeta primers. Sequenced by immunoSEQ multiplex PCR; TCRdb stores in-frame clones only, minus some. Across tens of thousands of clones, the top ten clones capture less than 2.5% of the sample. Sequenced input: PBMCs. The receptor source for this set is a female donor in good health and CMV-seronegative.

The rearrangement uses TRBV6-5 and TRBJ2-7; D is uncertain. CDR1 MNHEY and CDR2 SVGAGI come from the germline V gene. The CDR3 contains 13 residues. The V and J ends lost 0 bases and 3 bases respectively, with 6 bases between them. CDR3 DNA: TGTGCCAGCAGTTACTCGGAGCACTACGAGCAGTACTTC. This translates into CASSYSEHYEQYF.

In nucleotides, the CDR3 is TGTGCCAGTAGTAGATGGGGCGGTTTCGAGGTGCCCCCCTATGGCTACACCTTC. Residues: CASSRWGGFEVPPYGYTF. V gene TRBV19 combines with J gene TRBJ1-2, with a weak D call TRBD1 (5 bases). V was cut by 4 bases and J by 4 bases, with 25 bases left in between. There are 18 residues in the CDR3. Germline V gene lookup returns CDR1 LNHDA and CDR2 SQIVND (reference sequence).

The chain uses TRBV6-1 and TRBJ2-7; 9 bases align to TRBD2. Germline trimming cut 7 bases from V and 2 bases from J; bases unmatched to any gene: 9. Germline CDR1 reads MNHNS; CDR2 reads SASEGT. This CDR3 spans 15 amino acids. The chain's CDR3 is CASTRAGGIAYEQYF. The DNA of the CDR3 is TGTGCCAGCACCCGAGCGGGGGGCATCGCCTACGAGCAGTACTTC.

The V and J genes are TRBV4-3 and TRBJ2-5, with D possibly being TRBD1 (6 bases). This CDR3 is 18 amino acids long. CDR1 is LGHNA and CDR2 is YSLEER in the germline V gene. Trimming stripped 0 bases from V and 2 bases from J, with 19 bases between. The CDR3 here is CASSQEFPGTLPQETQYF. The CDR3, as DNA: TGCGCCAGCAGCCAAGAGTTCCCCGGGACACTACCTCAAGAGACCCAGTACTTC.

CDR3 nucleotides: TGTGCCAGCAGTTACGGGCTAGCGGGAGTTCCGTACTTC. It yields the protein CASSYGLAGVPYF. The V gene is TRBV6-5, the J gene TRBJ2-4, with 10 bases aligning to TRBD2. V dropped 2 bases and J dropped 15; count of bases not matched to a gene: 7. The germline gives CDR1 MNHEY, CDR2 SVGAGI. This CDR3 comprises 13 residues.

The gene calls are TRBV27 and TRBJ1-1; 7 bases line up with TRBD1. Trimming removed 5 bases from V and 2 bases from J; junction bases left unmatched: 11. The CDR3 is 16 residues long. CDR1 is MNHEY, CDR2 SMNVEV, per germline (reference sequence). The chain's CDR3 is CASSQRTGRINTEAFF. For the CDR3, the DNA is TGTGCCAGCAGTCAAAGGACAGGTCGGATAAACACTGAAGCTTTCTTT.

This sequence joins TRBV30 and TRBJ1-1, with 7 bases identical to TRBD1. This CDR3 is 12 amino acids long. The germline V gene encodes CDR1 GTSNPN and CDR2 SVGIG (reference sequence). The J segment lost 11 bases and the V segment lost 0 bases, leaving 6 bases of the junction unmatched. The DNA of the CDR3 is TGTGCCTGGAGTGTACGGGAACAGGGGGCTTTCTTT. Protein: CAWSVREQGAFF.

J is TRBJ2-5 and V is TRBV4-3; TRBD2 matches 11 bases. CDR1 and CDR2 from the germline V gene are LGHNA and YSLEER. V trimming: 1 base; J trimming: 5 bases; junction bases outside the gene matches: 9. This CDR3 has 17 residues. The CDR3 bases are TGCGCCAGCAGCCAAGGGCCTAGCGGGGGGCCGGGGGAGACCCAGTACTTC. It codes for CASSQGPSGGPGETQYF.

The chain joins TRBV2 to TRBJ1-2; tentative D call: TRBD1 (6 bases). Per the germline V gene, CDR1 is SNHLY and CDR2 is FYNNEI. Trimming removed 7 bases from V and 6 bases from J, with 15 bases in between. The CDR3 has 13 residues. For the CDR3, the DNA is TGTGCCAGCAACGTGTACAGGGACCATGGCTACACCTTC. Amino acid sequence: CASNVYRDHGYTF.

The V and J genes are TRBV7-2 and TRBJ1-6; D not resolved. Per the germline V gene, CDR1 is SGHTA and CDR2 is FQGNSA. The V and J ends lost 2 bases and 14 bases respectively, with 16 bases between them. There are 14 residues in the CDR3. CDR3 in amino acids: CASSLITLGQALHF. Here the CDR3 DNA reads TGTGCCAGCAGCTTAATCACACTGGGTCAGGCCCTCCACTTT. The complete variable domain, with remaining parts taken from reference TRBV7-2 and TRBJ1-6, reads GAGVSQSPSNKVTEKGKDVELRCDPISGHTALYWYRQSLGQGLEFLIYFQGNSAPDKSGLPSDRFSAERTGGSVSTLTIQRTQQEDSAVYLCASSLITLGQALHFGNGTRLTVT.

The chain uses TRBV5-1 and TRBJ1-2; weak D call: TRBD1 (6 bases). CDR1 SGHRS and CDR2 YFSETQ come from the germline V gene. There are 15 residues in the CDR3. V shed 0 bases and J shed 3 bases, with 12 bases lying between them. The CDR3 here is CASSLAQGLYYGYTF. Here the CDR3 DNA reads TGCGCCAGCAGCTTGGCACAGGGACTATACTATGGCTACACCTTC.

The chain links TRBV5-4 to TRBJ2-3, with 15 bases identical to TRBD2. The CDR3 loop spans 16 amino acids. The germline V gene has CDR1 SGHNT and CDR2 YYREEE (reference sequence). V shed 4 bases, J shed 4 bases, and the junction held 4 bases outside the gene matches. The chain's CDR3 is CASSPGLAGGSDTQYF. For the CDR3, the DNA is TGTGCCAGCAGCCCAGGACTAGCGGGAGGGTCAGATACGCAGTATTTT.

The V and J genes are TRBV2 and TRBJ2-7, with TRBD2 matching 8 bases. The germline V gene has CDR1 SNHLY and CDR2 FYNNEI. This CDR3 spans 13 amino acids. Trimming at V came to 10 bases and at J to 0 bases, leaving 5 bases not matched to a gene. The CDR3 region is CAITGLDSYEQYF. CDR3 nucleotides: TGTGCCATCACGGGACTAGACTCCTACGAGCAGTACTTC.

V is TRBV5-1 and J is TRBJ2-1; 11 bases are shared with TRBD1. The germline V gene encodes CDR1 SGHRS and CDR2 YFSETQ. V lost 4 bases, J lost 0 bases, and 3 bases stayed unmatched. The CDR3 length is 16 residues. DNA of the CDR3: TGCGCCAGCAGCATAGGGACAGGGGGCTCCTACAATGAGCAGTTCTTC. As protein: CASSIGTGGSYNEQFF.